Following are 25 T cell receptor beta chains from one sample sequenced in a study of T cell changes during pregnancy in multiple sclerosis. Sequencing was performed with immunoSEQ multiplex PCR; in TCRdb, only in-frame clones are kept and a portion is missing. The sample has 40,000 or so clones, roughly 90% seen once. Sequenced material: CD8+ T cells from peripheral blood mononuclear cells, taken in the first trimester of pregnancy. Receptors were obtained from a female donor with multiple sclerosis, enrolled in a pregnancy study.

The CDR3 sequence is CASTGTDHGEQYF. As DNA, the CDR3 is TGTGCCAGCACCGGGACAGACCACGGCGAGCAGTACTTC. The chain carries TRBV6-1 and TRBJ2-7, with 7 bases that match TRBD1. Germline CDR1 and CDR2: MNHNS and SASEGT. The junction had 9 bases not matched to a gene; V was cut back by 7 bases and J by 6 bases. This CDR3 has 13 residues.

The V call is TRBV20-1, the J call TRBJ2-5; D is undetermined. The CDR3 runs to 10 residues. V was pared by 6 bases and J by 3 bases, with 5 bases between. Germline V gene data show CDR1 as DFQATT and CDR2 as SNEGSKA (reference sequence). The CDR3 coding sequence is TGCAGTGCCCCCAAAGAGACCCAGTACTTC. This codes for CSAPKETQYF.

About this clone: In the same sample, other DNA sequences code for this CDR3. This chain joins TRBV11-2 and TRBJ2-3; D is unresolved. The CDR3 is made up of 13 amino acids. Per the germline V gene, CDR1 is SGHAT and CDR2 is FQNNGV. V dropped 1 base and J dropped 5 bases, with 7 bases sitting between them. Here the CDR3 reads CASSLVTGDTQYF. The CDR3 nucleotides are TGTGCCAGCAGCTTAGTTACCGGAGATACGCAGTATTTT.

This clone appeared a few times. CDR3 sequence: CASSPRQGMNQPQHF. The CDR3, as DNA: TGCGCCAGCAGCCCTCGACAGGGGATGAATCAGCCCCAGCATTTT. This chain links TRBV4-1 with TRBJ1-5; 8 bases are shared with TRBD1. Germline loops: CDR1 MGHRA, CDR2 YSYEKL. Trimming cost V 4 bases and J 4 bases; bases outside gene matches: 6. This CDR3 has 15 amino acids.

The V and J genes are TRBV4-1 and TRBJ2-2, with D possibly matching TRBD1 (8 bases). The CDR3 has 15 amino acids. Germline V gives CDR1 MGHRA, CDR2 YSYEKL. With 2 bases removed from V and 5 bases from J, the gap between germline ends came to 12 bases. The CDR3 DNA is TGCGCCAGCAGCCAAAACAGGGGGGGGACCGGGGAGCTGTTTTTT. The encoded protein is CASSQNRGGTGELFF.

The gene calls are TRBV19 and TRBJ2-3, with 11 bases identical to TRBD2. The CDR3 has 16 residues. Germline V CDR1 and CDR2: LNHDA, SQIVND (reference sequence). V lost 1 base to trimming and J lost 6 bases; unmatched junction nucleotides: 6. CDR3 DNA: TGTGCCAGTAGTATAGGATCTAGCGGGGGGAGGGATACGCAGTATTTT. Translation: CASSIGSSGGRDTQYF.

This clone was picked up one time. This chain joins TRBV11-2 and TRBJ1-2, with D unresolved. The CDR3 length is 14 residues. V lost 0 bases, J lost 5 bases, and 10 bases lay in between. Germline CDR1 and CDR2: SGHAT and FQNNGV. Here the CDR3 reads CASSLDAGSYGYTF. DNA for the CDR3: TGTGCCAGCAGCTTAGATGCGGGGTCATATGGCTACACCTTC.

This clone appeared a single time. The chain couples TRBV7-6 to TRBJ2-2; possible D gene TRBD1, 6 bases. This CDR3 region has 17 residues. Germline loops: CDR1 SGHVS, CDR2 FNYEAQ. V shed 0 bases and J shed 5 bases, with 16 bases lying between them. The CDR3 here is CASSLATRTVSTGELFF. In DNA, the CDR3 is TGTGCCAGCAGCTTAGCGACAAGGACAGTCTCTACCGGGGAGCTGTTTTTT.

The rearrangement links TRBV27 to TRBJ1-1; 10 nucleotides align to TRBD1. The V gene's germline CDR1 is MNHEY and CDR2 SMNVEV (reference sequence). Unmatched junction bases numbered 4, after V lost 6 bases and J lost 6 bases. The length of the CDR3 is 13 residues. CDR3 sequence reads: CASRGGQGPEAFF. DNA of the CDR3: TGTGCCAGCAGGGGGGGACAGGGGCCTGAAGCTTTCTTT.

This clone appeared once. The chain recombines TRBV30 with TRBJ1-5, with 7 bases that match TRBD1. Germline CDR1 reads GTSNPN; CDR2 reads SVGIG (reference sequence). J lost 7 bases, V lost 4 bases, and 7 bases had no gene match. The CDR3 is 13 residues long. The CDR3 DNA follows: TGTGCCTGGAACGACAGGGTGGGACAGCCCCAGCATTTT. It is translated as CAWNDRVGQPQHF.

The chain uses TRBV30 and TRBJ2-5, with 10 nucleotides matching TRBD2. V shed 2 bases and J 5 bases; nucleotides not matched to a gene: 5. Germline CDR1 is GTSNPN and CDR2 is SVGIG (reference sequence). This CDR3 is 14 amino acids long. CDR3 sequence reads: CAWSPTLAGETQYF. For the CDR3, the DNA is TGTGCCTGGAGTCCCACACTAGCGGGGGAGACCCAGTACTTC. Full variable domain (rest looked up from reference TRBV30 and TRBJ2-5): SQTIHQWPATLVQPVGSPLSLECTVEGTSNPNLYWYRQAAGRGLQLLFYSVGIGQISSEVPQNLSASRPQDRQFILSSKKLLLSDSGFYLCAWSPTLAGETQYFGPGTRLLVL.

The chain has TRBV2 and TRBJ2-7; 10 bases are a match to TRBD2. This CDR3 contains 11 residues. V lost 11 bases, J lost 4 bases, and 2 bases stayed unmatched. From germline, CDR1 is SNHLY and CDR2 FYNNEI. The CDR3 loop is CAGGLAYEQYF. CDR3 in DNA: TGTGCCGGGGGACTAGCGTACGAGCAGTACTTC.

This clone was seen more than once but under ten times. The CDR3 sequence is CAWSVGVPGANVLTF. CDR3 nucleotide sequence: TGTGCCTGGAGTGTAGGAGTACCTGGGGCCAACGTCCTGACTTTC. This chain connects TRBV30 to TRBJ2-6; D not resolved. Germline CDR1 GTSNPN, CDR2 SVGIG (reference sequence). Trimming pared 0 bases from V and 2 bases from J, leaving 8 bases between. The CDR3 length is 15 residues.

This rearrangement joins TRBV9 to TRBJ2-2; 8 positions match TRBD2. The junction had 7 bases not matched to a gene; V was cut back by 0 bases and J by 6 bases. The CDR3 has 16 residues. The germline V gene encodes CDR1 SGDLS and CDR2 YYNGEE. CDR3 nucleotide sequence: TGTGCCAGCAGCGTAGTCGGCGGGGGGAGGGCCGGGGAGCTGTTTTTT. Protein: CASSVVGGGRAGELFF. Filled out from reference TRBV9 and TRBJ2-2, the complete variable domain reads DSGVTQTPKHLITATGQRVTLRCSPRSGDLSVYWYQQSLDQGLQFLIQYYNGEERAKGNILERFSAQQFPDLHSELNLSSLELGDSALYFCASSVVGGGRAGELFFGEGSRLTVL.

The rearrangement joins TRBV27 to TRBJ2-7, with 8 bases identical to TRBD2. The germline gives CDR1 MNHEY, CDR2 SMNVEV (reference sequence). The V segment lost 4 bases and the J segment 3 bases; nucleotides outside the gene matches: 11. This CDR3 spans 16 amino acids. In DNA form, the CDR3 reads TGTGCCAGCAGTTACCTGGTTGGGACTAGTCTCTACGAGCAGTACTTC. Protein sequence: CASSYLVGTSLYEQYF.

The V gene is TRBV13, the J gene TRBJ2-1, with D maybe TRBD2 (6 bases). The CDR3 has 15 amino acids. V lost 5 bases and J 0 bases, leaving 11 bases between the germline ends. In germline, CDR1 is PRHDT, CDR2 FYEKMQ (reference sequence). CDR3 sequence reads: CASSPAGSSYNEQFF. CDR3 sequence (DNA): TGTGCCAGCAGCCCCGCGGGGAGCTCCTACAATGAGCAGTTCTTC.

The gene calls are TRBV13 and TRBJ2-7; D unresolved. This CDR3 has 13 residues. Germline CDR1 is PRHDT and CDR2 is FYEKMQ (reference sequence). Trimming shortened V by 2 bases and J by 2 bases, and 7 bases separated the two germline ends. CDR3 nucleotide sequence: TGTGCCAGCAGCTTATGGCAGGCCTACGAGCAGTACTTC. Its protein is CASSLWQAYEQYF.

The chain joins TRBV13 to TRBJ1-1, with 10 bases identical to TRBD1. The CDR3 has 14 residues. Germline V CDR1 and CDR2: PRHDT, FYEKMQ (reference sequence). The ends lost 3 bases at V and 5 bases at J; junction bases unmatched: 3. The CDR3 DNA sequence: TGTGCCAGCAGCTTCGGGACAGGGGATACTGAAGCTTTCTTT. Its translation: CASSFGTGDTEAFF.

The chain carries TRBV6-5 and TRBJ1-1, with unresolved D. The germline gives CDR1 MNHEY, CDR2 SVGAGI. V dropped 6 bases and J dropped 0 bases, with 5 bases sitting between them. There are 12 residues in the CDR3. Written as DNA, the CDR3 is TGTGCCAGCAGAACAATGAACACTGAAGCTTTCTTT. The encoded protein is CASRTMNTEAFF.

This sequence joins TRBV19 and TRBJ1-1; TRBD1 aligns across 8 bases. V was pared by 7 bases and J by 4 bases, with 14 bases of the junction left unmatched. CDR3 length: 16 amino acids. The germline gives CDR1 LNHDA, CDR2 SQIVND (reference sequence). The CDR3 nucleotides are TGTGCCAGTATCGGCGGTGGGCGGACAGGGATCACTGAAGCTTTCTTT. Amino acid sequence: CASIGGGRTGITEAFF. Together with reference TRBV19 and TRBJ1-1, the CDR3 gives the full variable domain: DGGITQSPKYLFRKEGQNVTLSCEQNLNHDAMYWYRQDPGQGLRLIYYSQIVNDFQKGDIAEGYSVSREKKESFPLTVTSAQKNPTAFYLCASIGGGRTGITEAFFGQGTRLTVV.

The chain couples TRBV5-6 to TRBJ2-7, with a possible D match to TRBD1 (6 bases). The CDR3 contains 13 residues. Germline CDR1 SGHDT, CDR2 YYEEEE. Trimming pared 4 bases from V and 2 bases from J, leaving 10 bases between. CDR3 DNA sequence: TGTGCCAGCAGCCCGGGACAAACCTACGAGCAGTACTTC. This gives the protein CASSPGQTYEQYF.

V usage is TRBV7-6 and J usage is TRBJ1-1, with D tentatively TRBD1 (5 bases). CDR3 length: 14 amino acids. The germline V and J ends were trimmed by 5 bases and 0 bases, with 10 bases remaining between them. CDR1 SGHVS and CDR2 FNYEAQ come from the germline V gene. The DNA of the CDR3 is TGTGCCAGCAGCACGGGACTGATGAACACTGAAGCTTTCTTT. Translation gives CASSTGLMNTEAFF.

This rearrangement joins TRBV2 to TRBJ1-2; no clear D. CDR3 length: 12 residues. V lost 8 bases to trimming and J lost 0 bases, with 7 bases between them. The germline V gene has CDR1 SNHLY and CDR2 FYNNEI. CDR3 coding DNA: TGTGCCAGCGGCCTTACTAACTATGGCTACACCTTC. Residues: CASGLTNYGYTF.

The chain links TRBV9 to TRBJ2-1; 10 bases fit TRBD1. The CDR3 consists of 17 residues. The germline CDR1 and CDR2 sequences are SGDLS and YYNGEE. V shed 0 bases and J 8 bases; nucleotides not matched to a gene: 11. CDR3 loop: CASSVDPRDRGDDEQFF. The CDR3 DNA follows: TGTGCCAGCAGCGTAGACCCCCGGGACAGGGGAGATGATGAGCAGTTCTTC.

CDR3 region: CASRDRGPNEQFF. CDR3 sequence (DNA): TGTGCCAGCAGGGACAGGGGGCCCAATGAGCAGTTCTTC. The V call is TRBV28, the J call TRBJ2-1; 11 positions match TRBD1. J gave up 6 bases and V 6 bases, and 1 base lay outside the gene matches. Germline V gene sequence: CDR1 MDHEN, CDR2 SYDVKM. CDR3 length: 13 amino acids.